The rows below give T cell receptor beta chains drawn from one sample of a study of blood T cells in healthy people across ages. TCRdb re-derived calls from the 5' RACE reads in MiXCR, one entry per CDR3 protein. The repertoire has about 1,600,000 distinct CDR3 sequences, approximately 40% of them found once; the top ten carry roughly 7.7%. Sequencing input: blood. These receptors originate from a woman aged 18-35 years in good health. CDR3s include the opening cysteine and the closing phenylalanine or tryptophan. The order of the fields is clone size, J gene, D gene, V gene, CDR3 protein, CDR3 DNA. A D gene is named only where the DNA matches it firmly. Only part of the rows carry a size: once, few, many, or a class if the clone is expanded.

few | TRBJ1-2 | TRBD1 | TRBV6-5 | CASSRHLDRGYTF | TGTGCCAGCAGTCGCCACCTGGACAGGGGCTACACCTTC
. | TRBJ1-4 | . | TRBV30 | CAWSSYEEKLFF | TGTGCCTGGAGTTCCTATGAGGAAAAACTGTTTTTT
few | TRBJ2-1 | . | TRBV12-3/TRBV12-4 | CASRGGLTGGDEQFF | TGTGCCAGCAGGGGGGGACTTACGGGTGGGGATGAGCAGTTCTTC
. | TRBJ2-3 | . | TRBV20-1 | CSASRSGVTDTQYF | TGCAGTGCTAGTCGGTCGGGAGTAACAGATACGCAGTATTTT
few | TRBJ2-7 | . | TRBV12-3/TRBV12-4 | CASSLYAEAYEQYF | TGTGCCAGCAGTTTGTACGCGGAAGCCTACGAGCAGTACTTC
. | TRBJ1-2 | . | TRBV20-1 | CSARDARGDNYGYTF | TGCAGTGCTAGAGATGCAAGGGGGGATAACTATGGCTACACCTTC
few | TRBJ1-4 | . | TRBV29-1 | CSAHVGNEKLFF | TGCAGCGCCCACGTTGGTAATGAAAAACTGTTTTTT
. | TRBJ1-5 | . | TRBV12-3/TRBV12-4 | CASSTIAGTGSWDSNQPQHF | TGTGCCAGCAGTACCATCGCCGGCACCGGATCCTGGGATAGCAATCAGCCCCAGCATTTT
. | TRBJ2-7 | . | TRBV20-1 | CSSGLVAYEQYF | TGCAGTTCTGGGCTAGTCGCCTACGAGCAGTACTTC
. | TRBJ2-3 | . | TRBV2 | CASSEGAGQYF | TGTGCCAGCAGTGAGGGGGCAGGACAGTATTTT
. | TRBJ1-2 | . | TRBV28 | CASSLKGLGYTF | TGTGCCAGCAGTTTAAAGGGCCTCGGCTACACCTTC
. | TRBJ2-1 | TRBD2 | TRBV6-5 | CASGRTSGAHNEQFF | TGTGCCAGCGGCCGGACTAGCGGAGCGCACAATGAGCAGTTCTTC
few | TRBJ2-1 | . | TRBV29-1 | CSVEGYGVNNEQFF | TGCAGCGTTGAAGGCTATGGGGTTAACAATGAGCAGTTCTTC
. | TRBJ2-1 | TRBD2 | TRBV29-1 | CSGESGTTPNEQFF | TGCAGCGGGGAATCCGGGACTACACCCAATGAGCAGTTCTTC
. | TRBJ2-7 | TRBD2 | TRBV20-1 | CSARIAGRPNEQYF | TGCAGTGCTAGAATAGCGGGACGACCCAATGAGCAGTACTTC
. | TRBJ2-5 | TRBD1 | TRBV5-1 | CASSGTGSETQYF | TGCGCCAGCAGCGGGACAGGCTCCGAGACCCAGTACTTC
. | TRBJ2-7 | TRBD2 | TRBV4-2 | CASSQDLSGSGEQYF | TGTGCCAGCAGCCAAGATTTGAGCGGGAGTGGCGAGCAGTACTTC
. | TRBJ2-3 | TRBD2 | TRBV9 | CATSKTSGGGTDTQYF | TGTGCCACCTCCAAGACTAGCGGGGGGGGCACAGATACGCAGTATTTT
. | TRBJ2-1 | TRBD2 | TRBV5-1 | CASSFSGGGANEQFF | TGCGCCAGCAGCTTTAGTGGCGGGGGGGCAAATGAGCAGTTCTTC
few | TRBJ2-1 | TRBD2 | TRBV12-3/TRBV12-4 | CASSFDLSGRGYNEQFF | TGTGCCAGCAGTTTCGACCTTAGCGGGAGAGGCTACAATGAGCAGTTCTTC
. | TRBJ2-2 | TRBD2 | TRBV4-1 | CASSQAGTIAGELFF | TGCGCCAGCAGCCAAGCAGGGACTATTGCCGGGGAGCTGTTTTTT
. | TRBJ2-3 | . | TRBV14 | CASSQTLDADTQYF | TGTGCCAGCAGCCAAACCCTAGACGCAGATACGCAGTATTTT
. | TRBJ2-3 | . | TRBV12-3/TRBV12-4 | CASSLQIFGPDTQYF | TGTGCCAGCAGTCTACAAATTTTCGGCCCAGATACGCAGTATTTT
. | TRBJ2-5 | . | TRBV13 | CASSYLRTNDNEQYF | TGTGCCAGCAGCTACCTCAGGACGAACGACAATGAGCAGTACTTC
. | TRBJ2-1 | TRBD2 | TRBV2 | CASRPGLAGRDNEQFF | TGTGCCAGCAGACCCGGACTAGCGGGAAGGGACAATGAGCAGTTCTTC
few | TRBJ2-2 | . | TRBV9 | CASSALSVPGELFF | TGTGCCAGCAGCGCCCTTAGCGTCCCCGGGGAGCTGTTTTTT
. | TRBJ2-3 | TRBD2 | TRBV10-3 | CAISTTSGTDTQYF | TGTGCCATCAGTACGACTAGCGGCACAGATACGCAGTATTTT